Presented here are 21 T cell receptor beta chains from one specimen sequenced in a study of blood T cells in healthy people across ages. Together with a sample-barcoded 5' primer, a J-beta primer mix was included in a second PCR lasting roughly 6 to 12 cycles. In TCRdb, the 5' RACE reads were re-called with MiXCR into one record per CDR3 protein. Altogether approximately 730,000 distinct CDR3 sequences are present, roughly 44% being singletons, with the ten largest covering less than 25%. Source material: blood. The receptors were gathered from a woman aged 55-70 years in good health.

This chain uses TRBV29-1 with TRBJ2-1; TRBD2 matches at 8 bases. V lost 6 bases and J lost 0; bases outside the gene matches: 7. CDR1 and CDR2 from the germline V gene are SQVTM and ANQGSEA. There are 15 residues in the CDR3. The CDR3 is CSVGLAKSSYNEQFF. For the CDR3, the DNA is TGCAGCGTCGGACTAGCCAAGAGCTCCTACAATGAGCAGTTCTTC.

The chain is built from TRBV6-2 or TRBV6-3 and TRBJ2-7; perhaps TRBD1 as D (6 bases). Germline V lookup: CDR1 MNHEY, CDR2 SVGEGT. This CDR3 is built from 15 residues. Trimming removed 2 bases at V and 7 bases at J, with 18 bases between. The CDR3 region has the DNA TGTGCCAGCAGTTACCCGGTAACAGGGCTCGGGGAGCAGTACTTC. Protein sequence: CASSYPVTGLGEQYF.

This clonotype was observed many times. The chain combines TRBV5-5 with TRBJ2-6; no clear D gene. In germline, CDR1 is SGHKS, CDR2 YYEKEE (reference sequence). Deletions cut 0 bases from V and 2 bases from J, with 15 bases between. This CDR3 region has 18 residues. CDR3 coding DNA: TGTGCCAGCAGCTTGGGTCGGCTCCTAATGGCTGGGGCCAACGTCCTGACTTTC. Amino acid sequence: CASSLGRLLMAGANVLTF. Combining the CDR3 with reference TRBV5-5 and TRBJ2-6 gives the whole variable domain DAGVTQSPTHLIKTRGQQVTLRCSPISGHKSVSWYQQVLGQGPQFIFQYYEKEERGRGNFPDRFSARQFPNYSSELNVNALLLGDSALYLCASSLGRLLMAGANVLTFGAGSRLTVL.

The chain is built from TRBV24-1 and TRBJ2-5; D not resolved. The length of the CDR3 is 14 residues. Trimming shortened V by 2 bases and J by 5 bases, and 11 bases separated the two germline ends. Germline V gene sequence: CDR1 KGHDR, CDR2 SFDVKD. CDR3 nucleotides: TGTGCCACCAGTGATTCTCCTACGCGGGAGACCCAGTACTTC. Translated, it gives CATSDSPTRETQYF.

The J gene is TRBJ1-2, the V gene TRBV6-2 or TRBV6-3; D call uncertain. The germline V gene has CDR1 MNHEY and CDR2 SVGEGT. The CDR3 sequence is 12 residues long. Deletions cut 0 bases from V and 7 bases from J, with 6 bases between. As DNA, the CDR3 is TGTGCCAGCAGTTACTCGCTTCCTGGCTACACCTTC. The encoded protein is CASSYSLPGYTF.

V is TRBV2 and J is TRBJ2-5; 7 nucleotides match TRBD1. J was trimmed by 11 bases and V by 6 bases; bases with no gene match: 12. Germline assignment: CDR1 SNHLY and CDR2 FYNNEI. The CDR3 totals 13 residues. DNA of the CDR3: TGTGCCAGCAGGGGGACAGCGTATTATGAGCAGTACTTC. This sequence encodes CASRGTAYYEQYF.

The chain is built from TRBV5-1 and TRBJ2-3, with 8 bases fitting TRBD2. Germline CDR1 is SGHRS and CDR2 is YFSETQ. With V trimmed by 6 bases and J by 3 bases, 6 bases remained unmatched. The CDR3 consists of 14 residues. CDR3 nucleotide sequence: TGCGCCAGCACAACACGGGAGGGTACAGATACGCAGTATTTT. This codes for CASTTREGTDTQYF.

V usage is TRBV4-2 and J usage is TRBJ2-3, with 7 bases aligning to TRBD2. From germline, CDR1 is LGHNA and CDR2 YNFKEQ. The V gene end was trimmed by 0 bases and the J gene end by 4 bases; junction bases not matched to a gene: 7. The CDR3 consists of 16 residues. This CDR3 reads CASSQDMAGEADTQYF. In nucleotides, the CDR3 is TGTGCCAGCAGCCAAGATATGGCGGGAGAAGCAGATACGCAGTATTTT.

This clonotype was detected a few times. This chain uses TRBV29-1 with TRBJ1-1, with D unresolved. The CDR3 is made up of 12 amino acids. V dropped 3 bases and J dropped 3 bases, with 8 bases sitting between them. Germline assignment: CDR1 SQVTM and CDR2 ANQGSEA. Here the CDR3 DNA reads TGCAGCGTTGACTCAGGTTACACTGAAGCTTTCTTT. Translation: CSVDSGYTEAFF. Full variable domain (rest looked up from reference TRBV29-1 and TRBJ1-1): SAVISQKPSRDICQRGTSLTIQCQVDSQVTMMFWYRQQPGQSLTLIATANQGSEATYESGFVIDKFPISRPNLTFSTLTVSNMSPEDSSIYLCSVDSGYTEAFFGQGTRLTVV.

This sequence joins TRBV12-3 or TRBV12-4 and TRBJ1-5, with 7 bases fitting TRBD1. This CDR3 spans 13 amino acids. Unmatched junction bases numbered 6, after V lost 6 bases and J lost 7 bases. DNA for the CDR3: TGTGCCAGCAGCTCCAGGGGGGGCCAGCCCCAGCATTTT. Translated: CASSSRGGQPQHF.

This chain links TRBV7-2 with TRBJ2-1; tentatively, D is TRBD1 (6 bases). This CDR3 has 15 residues. Trimming cost V 5 bases and J 1 base, with 12 bases left between them. Germline assignment: CDR1 SGHTA and CDR2 FQGNSA. The CDR3 nucleotides read TGTGCCAGCAGCCCCAAGACAGGTTCCTACAATGAGCAGTTCTTC. Its protein is CASSPKTGSYNEQFF.

This chain links TRBV27 with TRBJ1-4; D may be TRBD1 (5 bases). Trimming took 7 bases from V and 5 from J, leaving 14 bases between them. Per the germline V gene, CDR1 is MNHEY and CDR2 is SMNVEV (reference sequence). The CDR3 contains 14 residues. The chain's CDR3 is CASKWAGKNEKLFF. CDR3 DNA: TGTGCCAGCAAGTGGGCAGGGAAAAATGAAAAACTGTTTTTT.

The J gene is TRBJ2-1, the V gene TRBV13; the match to TRBD2 covers 11 bases. CDR1 and CDR2 from the germline V gene are PRHDT and FYEKMQ (reference sequence). The V and J ends lost 5 bases and 8 bases, in that order; junction bases with no gene match: 11. CDR3 size: 16 residues. DNA of the CDR3: TGTGCCAGCAGCACCGCCGGGACTAGCGGTTTCCATGAGCAGTTCTTC. This sequence encodes CASSTAGTSGFHEQFF.

This clonotype appeared many times. The CDR3 reads CASSLEGNGETQYF. The CDR3 nucleotides read TGCGCCAGCAGCTTGGAGGGTAACGGAGAGACCCAGTACTTC. The V call is TRBV5-1, the J call TRBJ2-5; D gene ambiguous. Per the germline V gene, CDR1 is SGHRS and CDR2 is YFSETQ. V gave up 0 bases and J gave up 4 bases, with 10 bases separating them. The CDR3 has 14 residues.

This chain links TRBV7-2 with TRBJ1-2, with D uncertain. V was shortened by 4 bases and J by 1 base, with 16 bases between the two germline ends. The germline CDR1 and CDR2 sequences are SGHTA and FQGNSA. The CDR3 runs 16 residues. The CDR3 here is CASSYGVGRINYGYTF. The CDR3 DNA sequence: TGTGCCAGCAGCTATGGGGTAGGGAGGATTAACTATGGCTACACCTTC. Full variable domain (missing parts from reference TRBV7-2 and TRBJ1-2): GAGVSQSPSNKVTEKGKDVELRCDPISGHTALYWYRQSLGQGLEFLIYFQGNSAPDKSGLPSDRFSAERTGGSVSTLTIQRTQQEDSAVYLCASSYGVGRINYGYTFGSGTRLTVV.

This rearrangement joins TRBV2 to TRBJ1-2; no firm D call. Trimming pared 6 bases from V and 0 bases from J, leaving 11 bases between. Germline-derived CDR1 and CDR2 are SNHLY and FYNNEI. The CDR3 is 14 amino acids. As DNA, the CDR3 is TGTGCCAGCAGAAAAAGGGAAGCTAACTATGGCTACACCTTC. Protein sequence: CASRKREANYGYTF.

This chain links TRBV12-3 or TRBV12-4 with TRBJ2-6; D may be TRBD1 or TRBD2 (5 bases each). V was trimmed by 4 bases and J by 1 base, leaving 17 bases between them. The CDR3 consists of 18 residues. CDR3: CASSYRTGRLSGANVLTF. DNA of the CDR3: TGTGCCAGCAGTTATCGTACGGGACGCCTTTCTGGGGCCAACGTCCTGACTTTC.

This chain links TRBV5-1 with TRBJ2-7; D call uncertain. Germline V gene lookup returns CDR1 SGHRS and CDR2 YFSETQ. There are 15 residues in the CDR3. With 7 bases removed from V and 2 bases from J, the gap between germline ends came to 19 bases. The CDR3 loop reads CASHTGQDHPYEQYF. The CDR3 DNA reads as TGCGCCAGCCACACGGGCCAGGACCATCCCTACGAGCAGTACTTC.

The chain is built from TRBV9 and TRBJ2-7, with TRBD2 matching over 9 bases. The CDR3 sequence is 15 residues long. V gave up 3 bases and J gave up 5 bases; unmatched junction bases: 9. CDR1 is SGDLS and CDR2 is YYNGEE in the germline V gene. This chain's CDR3 is CASSEGGGGVNEQYF. CDR3 sequence (DNA): TGTGCCAGCAGCGAGGGAGGCGGGGGGGTAAACGAGCAGTACTTC. The complete variable domain, with remaining parts taken from reference TRBV9 and TRBJ2-7, reads DSGVTQTPKHLITATGQRVTLRCSPRSGDLSVYWYQQSLDQGLQFLIQYYNGEERAKGNILERFSAQQFPDLHSELNLSSLELGDSALYFCASSEGGGGVNEQYFGPGTRLTVT.

This clonotype was seen more than once but under ten times. The chain uses TRBV24-1 and TRBJ2-3; the D is unclear. Trimming pared 4 bases from V and 1 base from J, leaving 8 bases between. Germline V gene data show CDR1 as KGHDR and CDR2 as SFDVKD. The CDR3 is 14 amino acids. The CDR3 spells CATSDRKGTDTQYF. As DNA, the CDR3 is TGTGCCACCAGTGACAGGAAGGGCACAGATACGCAGTATTTT.

This clonotype has only a few counts. This chain joins TRBV15 and TRBJ2-5; 7 bases line up with TRBD2. Looked up from germline, CDR1 is LNHNV and CDR2 is YYDKDF (reference sequence). With 3 bases clipped from V and 1 base from J, the junction kept 8 bases outside the gene matches. The CDR3 has 16 amino acids. CDR3 sequence (DNA): TGTGCCACCAGCAGTATACGGGAGGTTCGCCAAGAGACCCAGTACTTC. Amino acids: CATSSIREVRQETQYF.